Reported below is one TCR beta chain. This entry is derived from a study of T cell changes during pregnancy in multiple sclerosis. Only in-frame clones appear in the TCRdb table, and some are missing; sequencing was by immunoSEQ multiplex PCR. The table records tens of thousands of clones, approximately 92% of them present only once. Germline V gene data show CDR1 as LGHNA and CDR2 as YSLEER. The CDR3 loop spans 14 amino acids. V was clipped by 6 bases and J by 4 bases, with 15 bases between them. J is TRBJ1-1 and V is TRBV4-3; D may be TRBD1 (6 bases). The receptor's source is a female donor with multiple sclerosis, enrolled in a pregnancy study. The sequencing here drew on peripheral blood, taken after pregnancy. In nucleotides, the CDR3 is TGCGCCAGCAGTGGGGGGGCCGAGAGCACTGAAGCTTTCTTT. It encodes CASSGGAESTEAFF.